The next 10 T cell receptor beta chains were all read from a single sample in a study of technical replicates of blood from a handful of donors. The repertoire was sequenced with immunoSEQ multiplex PCR; TCRdb's copy has only in-frame clones and lacks some. The data hold about 12,000 clones, with 65% to 90% observed a single time. Source material: PBMCs. The origin of the receptors is a human donor in good health.

J is TRBJ2-3 and V is TRBV6-1, with D perhaps matching TRBD1 (6 bases). The CDR3 covers 14 residues. V was cut by 9 bases and J by 6 bases, with 19 bases left in between. Germline CDR1 MNHNS, CDR2 SASEGT. As DNA, the CDR3 is TGTGCCAGTCGCCTAGGGGGACCCGGGGATACGCAGTATTTT. Its protein product is CASRLGGPGDTQYF.

The chain employs TRBV19 and TRBJ2-6; no clear D gene. This CDR3 spans 16 amino acids. The germline V and J ends were trimmed by 7 bases and 4 bases, with 17 bases remaining between them. Germline CDR1 reads LNHDA; CDR2 reads SQIVND (reference sequence). CDR3 loop: CASIRSARSGANVLTF. The CDR3 region has the DNA TGTGCCAGTATTAGGTCAGCGCGCTCGGGGGCCAACGTCCTGACTTTC.

The chain has TRBV6-6 and TRBJ1-1; no clear D. Germline V gene sequence: CDR1 MNHNY, CDR2 SVGAGI (reference sequence). The CDR3 has 14 residues. Deletions cut 2 bases from V and 2 bases from J, with 9 bases between. CDR3 residues: CASSYGQANTEAFF. The CDR3 DNA sequence: TGTGCCAGCAGTTACGGGCAGGCAAACACTGAAGCTTTCTTT.

The CDR3 sequence: CASSPGTSGTYEQYF. Here the CDR3 DNA reads TGTGCCAGCAGCCCGGGGACTAGCGGGACCTACGAGCAGTACTTC. The chain couples TRBV5-4 to TRBJ2-7; 13 bases align to TRBD2. CDR3 length: 15 residues. Losses at the gene ends were 4 bases for V and 2 bases for J; bases not matched to a gene: 3. The V gene's germline CDR1 is SGHNT and CDR2 YYREEE (reference sequence).

CDR3 in amino acids: CASSSGTSLGEQYF. The CDR3 nucleotides read TGTGCCAGCAGCTCAGGGACTTCCCTAGGTGAGCAGTACTTC. V usage is TRBV5-4 and J usage is TRBJ2-7, with TRBD2 as a possible D gene (6 bases). This CDR3 has 14 amino acids. Germline V gives CDR1 SGHNT, CDR2 YYREEE (reference sequence). V was trimmed by 3 bases and J by 7 bases, leaving 17 bases between them.

The J gene is TRBJ2-5, the V gene TRBV5-1, with D maybe TRBD1 (5 bases). Germline V gene data show CDR1 as SGHRS and CDR2 as YFSETQ. The CDR3 length is 15 residues. Trimming shortened V by 1 base and J by 2 bases, and 12 bases separated the two germline ends. In DNA form, the CDR3 reads TGCGCCAGCAGCTTGTTCAGGGATCCACAAGAGACCCAGTACTTC. Protein product: CASSLFRDPQETQYF.

The sample holds one count of this clone. The rearrangement joins TRBV13 to TRBJ2-1, with TRBD2 identical over 13 bases. This CDR3 contains 18 residues. Unmatched junction bases numbered 14, after V lost 5 bases and J lost 7 bases. Looked up from germline, CDR1 is PRHDT and CDR2 is FYEKMQ (reference sequence). The CDR3 bases are TGTGCCAGCAGCCACCTAGCCGGGACTAGCGGGAAAGCGAATGAGCAGTTCTTC. This encodes CASSHLAGTSGKANEQFF. Drawing the rest from reference TRBV13 and TRBJ2-1, the complete variable domain is AAGVIQSPRHLIKEKRETATLKCYPIPRHDTVYWYQQGPGQDPQFLISFYEKMQSDKGSIPDRFSAQQFSDYHSELNMSSLELGDSALYFCASSHLAGTSGKANEQFFGPGTRLTVL.

The chain is built from TRBV5-1 and TRBJ2-7, with TRBD1 matching over 9 bases. The CDR3 is 15 residues long. J gave up 0 bases and V 4 bases, and 5 bases lay outside the gene matches. Germline CDR1 reads SGHRS; CDR2 reads YFSETQ. The CDR3: CASSMTGGSSYEQYF. As DNA, the CDR3 is TGCGCCAGCAGCATGACAGGGGGTAGCTCCTACGAGCAGTACTTC.

The V call is TRBV28, the J call TRBJ2-7; tentative D call: TRBD1 (6 bases). The CDR3 length is 14 residues. Germline CDR1 reads MDHEN; CDR2 reads SYDVKM. V was shortened by 2 bases and J by 2 bases, with 10 bases between the two germline ends. In DNA form, the CDR3 reads TGTGCCAGCAGTTTAGCGCAGGGGCCCTACGAGCAGTACTTC. It encodes CASSLAQGPYEQYF.

This clone was picked up a small number of times. The V and J genes are TRBV2 and TRBJ2-1; TRBD2 might be the D (5 bases). Germline-derived CDR1 and CDR2 are SNHLY and FYNNEI. This CDR3 comprises 14 residues. Trimming left V 7 bases short and J 2 bases short, with 12 bases between. The chain's CDR3 is CASTGLNAYNEQFF. The CDR3 DNA is TGTGCCAGCACCGGACTTAACGCCTACAATGAGCAGTTCTTC.